Sequencing of this T cell receptor (beta chain) was carried out in a study of shared clonotypes between healthy human individuals. Per the germline V gene, CDR1 is SGDLS and CDR2 is YYNGEE. The ends lost 0 bases at V and 1 base at J; junction bases unmatched: 4. The CDR3 is 16 amino acids. Assay: immunoSEQ multiplex PCR; the TCRdb copy retains only in-frame clones and omits some. The sample shows about 2.3 million clones, 93% of them seen only once. J is TRBJ1-1 and V is TRBV9; 9 positions match TRBD1. Input material: naive CD4+ T cells from PBMCs. Subset defined: CD45RA+ positively selected. The clonotype was recovered from a young man in good health. Some clones in this sample may be carry-over from other donors' samples. The CDR3 nucleotides read TGTGCCAGCAGCGTAGGAACAGGGGGCTGGAACACTGAAGCTTTCTTT. Its protein product is CASSVGTGGWNTEAFF.